This record concerns one T cell receptor beta chain sequence. There is no known antigen for this receptor. The record has no base qualities; no much larger clone is one base away. This entry is derived from a study of T cell responses to AZD1222 COVID-19 vaccine (dated by TCRdb to the early 2020s). Regarding the research as a whole: TCR sequencing was performed for about 250 trial participants, of whom about 200 were given two doses of AZD1222 and some 25 were given two doses of MenACWY control vaccine. Trial participants were enrolled by age into 18-55, 56-69 and 70-plus year subgroups, with roughly 160, 29 and 62 TCR-sequenced participants respectively. Broad study findings and their caveats: Most participants were white British and females outnumbered males, and the authors suggested that clonal diversity may have been underestimated. Conclusions about previously exposed vaccinees were limited because only five to seven AZD1222 recipients were SARS-CoV-2 seropositive at baseline. After two AZD1222 doses, both the breadth and the depth of spike-specific TCRs were significantly higher than at day 0 and than in MenACWY recipients. Reportedly, almost half of the unique spike-specific TCRs recognized epitopes lying outside the regions that are mutated in the B.1.351 and B.1.1.7 variants. In the small 56-69-year group, the increase in depth fell short of significance, most likely because of low power. Vaccine-associated CD4 TCRs spanned the whole spike protein, with dominant responses in regions 160-218 and 743-854. Because no samples from the day 14 peak response were available, repertoires could be characterized only after the peak T cell response.

The CDR3 regions of human TCRbeta chains were subjected to immunosequencing. Per the authors' processing: TCRs in the repertoires were compared against a reference library of SARS-CoV-2-specific TCRs that had been generated with the MIRA antigen-specificity platform. Breadth was defined as the fraction of unique TCRs that were SARS-CoV-2-associated, and depth was defined as the fraction of total T cells that were SARS-CoV-2-associated. Each spike-specific TCR was assigned to its reactive spike region and to a CD4 or CD8 class using the MIRA data. Log10-transformed breadth and depth values were compared by one-way ANOVA with Sidak's multiple comparisons tests. Drawn from immuneACCESS, this table holds only the in-frame rearrangements with V and J called that TCRdb kept. Clones are partly lost; checked studies trace under half to an unresolved V gene and leave the rest unexplained. Clone size and the V and J calls come from that table; the DNA yielded D and trimming. The sample has 130,000 or so clones on record, 91% of them singletons. 1.5% to 2% of the sample is in the top ten clones.

In the paper's terms, the time point label means: about 28 days (+/-7) after the second vaccine dose. AZD1222 recipients given second doses at about 4 weeks or at about 12 weeks were pooled, since spike-specific TCR depth and breadth were not found to differ between the two schedules. Samples from vaccinated people were obtained from the UK trials COV001 and COV002, which included a single-blind randomized controlled phase 2/3 trial of AZD1222 (ChAdOx1 nCoV-19) in healthy adults. Trial participant PBMC samples were collected at day 0 and day 28 after the second dose for TCRbeta chain sequencing. From cysteine to phenylalanine, the CDR3 is 13 amino acids long. The only DNA kept is the CDR3, 39 bases in frame from the first base. The germline ends are 11 bases apart after V is trimmed by 4 bases and J by 6 bases. Taken from the germline V gene, the CDR1 and CDR2 loops are SGHTS and YDEGEE.

The chain is made from TRBV5-8 and TRBJ1-5; no D gene can be assigned with confidence. The sequenced sample was peripheral blood, obtained 28 days after the second AZD1222 dose. The sequence was collected from an adult who received the AZD1222 COVID-19 vaccine. The nucleotide sequence reads TGTGCCAGCAGCGTCGGATTTTTTCAGCCCCAGCATTTT. This translates into CASSVGFFQPQHF.